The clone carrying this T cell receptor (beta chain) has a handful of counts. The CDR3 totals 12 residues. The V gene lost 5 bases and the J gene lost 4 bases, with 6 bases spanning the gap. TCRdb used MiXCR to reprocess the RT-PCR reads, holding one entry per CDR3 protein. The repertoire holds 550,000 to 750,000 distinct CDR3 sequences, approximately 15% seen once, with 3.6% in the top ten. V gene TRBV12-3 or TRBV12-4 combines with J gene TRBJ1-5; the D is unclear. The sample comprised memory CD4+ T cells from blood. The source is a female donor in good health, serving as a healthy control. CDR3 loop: CASSTQNQPQHF. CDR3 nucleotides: TGTGCCAGCAGTACACAAAATCAGCCCCAGCATTTT.